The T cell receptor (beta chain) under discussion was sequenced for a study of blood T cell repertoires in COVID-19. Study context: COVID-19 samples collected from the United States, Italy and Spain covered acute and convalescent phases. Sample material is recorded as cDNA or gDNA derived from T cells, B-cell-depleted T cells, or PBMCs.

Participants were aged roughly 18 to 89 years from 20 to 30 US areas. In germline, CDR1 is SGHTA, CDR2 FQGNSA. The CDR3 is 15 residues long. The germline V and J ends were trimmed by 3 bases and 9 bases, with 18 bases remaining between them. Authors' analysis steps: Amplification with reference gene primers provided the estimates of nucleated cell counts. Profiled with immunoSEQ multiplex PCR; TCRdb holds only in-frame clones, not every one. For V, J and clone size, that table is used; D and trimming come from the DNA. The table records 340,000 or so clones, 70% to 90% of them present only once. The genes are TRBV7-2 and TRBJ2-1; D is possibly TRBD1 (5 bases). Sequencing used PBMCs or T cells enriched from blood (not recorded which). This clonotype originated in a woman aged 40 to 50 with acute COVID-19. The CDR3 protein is CASSFSRAEGVEQFF. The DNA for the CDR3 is TGTGCCAGCAGCTTTTCTAGGGCCGAAGGGGTTGAGCAGTTCTTC.